The 4 T cell receptor beta chains reported below all come from one sample, sequenced in a study of T cells after yellow fever vaccination. TCRdb used MiXCR to reprocess the 5' RACE reads, holding one entry per CDR3 protein. The sample records 200,000 to 250,000 distinct CDR3 sequences, 2.5% to 3.5% being singletons. The specimen was CD4+ T cells sorted from PBMCs, collected 10 days after the yellow fever booster vaccination. The receptors were sampled from a man younger than 35 who received the YFV17D yellow fever vaccine.

The chain is built from TRBV18 and TRBJ2-3; D is unclear. V lost 2 bases and J 7 bases, leaving 13 bases between the germline ends. Germline CDR1 KGHSH, CDR2 LQKENI. The CDR3 is made up of 14 amino acids. CDR3 residues: CASSPDRTTYTQYF. DNA of the CDR3: TGTGCCAGCTCACCAGATCGGACGACCTATACGCAGTATTTT.

This chain links TRBV5-1 with TRBJ2-7, with D unresolved. The CDR3 sequence is 13 residues long. Per germline, CDR1 SGHRS and CDR2 YFSETQ. V lost 4 bases, J lost 3 bases, and 11 bases lay in between. The CDR3, as DNA: TGCGCCAGCAGCCAAGGGATAATCTACGAGCAGTACTTC. Translation: CASSQGIIYEQYF.

This clonotype was seen repeatedly, ten times or more. The chain is built from TRBV7-2 and TRBJ1-5, with 8 bases identical to TRBD1. Germline-derived CDR1 and CDR2 are SGHTA and FQGNSA. The CDR3 has 17 residues. With V trimmed by 0 bases and J by 6 bases, 10 bases remained unmatched. CDR3 residues: CASSLAPGQGGGQPQHF. Here the CDR3 DNA reads TGTGCCAGCAGCTTAGCGCCCGGACAGGGAGGGGGTCAGCCCCAGCATTTT.

This rearrangement joins TRBV7-6 to TRBJ2-3, with TRBD1 matching over 9 bases. The germline CDR1 and CDR2 sequences are SGHVS and FNYEAQ. The CDR3 contains 16 residues. V was clipped by 4 bases and J by 0 bases; unmatched bases: 5. CDR3: CASSSGTGTSTDTQYF. CDR3 nucleotides: TGTGCCAGCAGCTCTGGGACAGGGACTAGCACAGATACGCAGTATTTT.